This record looks at one T cell receptor beta chain sequence and its context. After removal of 2 bases from V and 7 bases from J, the junction contained 2 bases not matched to a gene. The CDR3 sequence is 13 residues long. Per the germline V gene, CDR1 is MNHNS and CDR2 is SASEGT. The sample originates from a study of cytomegalovirus exposure and HLA in healthy donors. Donors counted as nominally healthy when sampled, yet unrecorded immune exposures were likely. PCR used 60 Vbeta primers and 13 Jbeta primers. Profiling relied on immunoSEQ multiplex PCR, and the TCRdb table lists in-frame clones only, not all of them. The sample yields about 170,000 clones, roughly 77% seen once.

The sequenced sample consisted of PBMCs. The clonotype originates from a woman aged 45-59 years in good health and CMV-seropositive. The genes are TRBV6-1 and TRBJ1-3; 7 positions match TRBD1. The CDR3 coding sequence is TGTGCCAGCAGTGAACAACAGGGGAACACCATATATTTT. Its protein product is CASSEQQGNTIYF.